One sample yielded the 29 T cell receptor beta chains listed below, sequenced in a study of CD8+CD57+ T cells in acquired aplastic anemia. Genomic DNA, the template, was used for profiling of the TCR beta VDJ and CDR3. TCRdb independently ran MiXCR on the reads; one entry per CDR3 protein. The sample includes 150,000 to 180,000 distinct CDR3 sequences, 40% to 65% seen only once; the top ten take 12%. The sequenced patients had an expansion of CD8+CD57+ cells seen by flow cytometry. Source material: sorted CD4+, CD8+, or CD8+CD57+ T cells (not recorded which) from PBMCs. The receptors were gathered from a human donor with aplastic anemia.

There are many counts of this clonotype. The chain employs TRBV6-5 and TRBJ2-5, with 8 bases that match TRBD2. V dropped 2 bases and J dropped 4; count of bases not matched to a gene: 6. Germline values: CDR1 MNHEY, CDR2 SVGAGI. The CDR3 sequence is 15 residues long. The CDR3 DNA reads TGTGCCAGCAGTTACGGAGGCGGGGGGCTAGAGACCCAGTACTTC. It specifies CASSYGGGGLETQYF.

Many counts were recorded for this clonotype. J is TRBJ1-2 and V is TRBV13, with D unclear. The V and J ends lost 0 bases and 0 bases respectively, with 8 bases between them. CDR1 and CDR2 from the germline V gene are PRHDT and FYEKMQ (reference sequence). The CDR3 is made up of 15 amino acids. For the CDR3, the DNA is TGTGCCAGCAGCTTAGGCCCAATAGCTAACTATGGCTACACCTTC. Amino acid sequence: CASSLGPIANYGYTF.

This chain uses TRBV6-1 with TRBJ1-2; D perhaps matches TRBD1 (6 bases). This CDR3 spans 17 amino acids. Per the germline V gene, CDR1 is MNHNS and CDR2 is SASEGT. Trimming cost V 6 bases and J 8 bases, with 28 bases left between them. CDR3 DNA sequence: TGTGCCAGCAGCCAAGAATGCAGGGGCCTAGCCCATTTCGGCTACACCTTC. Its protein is CASSQECRGLAHFGYTF.

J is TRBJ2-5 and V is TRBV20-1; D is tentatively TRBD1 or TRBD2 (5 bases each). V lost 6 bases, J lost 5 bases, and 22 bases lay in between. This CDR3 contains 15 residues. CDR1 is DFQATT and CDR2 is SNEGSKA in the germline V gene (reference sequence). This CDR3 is CSANYRWDLRETQYF. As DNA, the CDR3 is TGCAGTGCCAACTACCGATGGGACCTGCGGGAGACCCAGTACTTC.

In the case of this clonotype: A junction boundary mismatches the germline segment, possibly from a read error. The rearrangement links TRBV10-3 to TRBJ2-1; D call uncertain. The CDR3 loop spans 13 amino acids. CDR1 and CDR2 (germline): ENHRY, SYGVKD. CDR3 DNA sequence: TGTGCCATCAGTGAGGGAACGGGCTATGAGCGGTTCTTC. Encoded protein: CAISEGTGYERFF.

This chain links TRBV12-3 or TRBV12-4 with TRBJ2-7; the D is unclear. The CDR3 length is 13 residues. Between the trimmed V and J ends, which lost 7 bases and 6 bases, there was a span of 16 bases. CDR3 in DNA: TGTGCCAGCACCTCGCGCAGGCTTACCGAGCAGTACTTC. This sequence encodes CASTSRRLTEQYF.

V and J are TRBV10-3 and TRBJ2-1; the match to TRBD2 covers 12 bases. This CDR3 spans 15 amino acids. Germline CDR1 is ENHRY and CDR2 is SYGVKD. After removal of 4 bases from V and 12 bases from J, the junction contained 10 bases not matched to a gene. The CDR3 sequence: CAISGSVWTSGVQFF. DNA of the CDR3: TGTGCCATCAGTGGGTCAGTGTGGACTAGCGGGGTGCAGTTCTTC.

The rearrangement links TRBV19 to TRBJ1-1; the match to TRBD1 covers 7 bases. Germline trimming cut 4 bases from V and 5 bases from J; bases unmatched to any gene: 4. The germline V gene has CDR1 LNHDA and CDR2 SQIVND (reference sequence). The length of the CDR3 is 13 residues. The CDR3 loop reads CASSKIQGTEAFF. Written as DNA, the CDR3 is TGTGCCAGTAGTAAGATACAGGGGACTGAAGCTTTCTTT.

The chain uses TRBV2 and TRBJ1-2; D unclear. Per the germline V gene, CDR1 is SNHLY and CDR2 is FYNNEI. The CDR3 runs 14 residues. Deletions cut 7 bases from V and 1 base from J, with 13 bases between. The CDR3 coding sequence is TGTGCCAGCACCCATGACGGGGTTAACTATGGCTACACCTTC. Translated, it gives CASTHDGVNYGYTF.

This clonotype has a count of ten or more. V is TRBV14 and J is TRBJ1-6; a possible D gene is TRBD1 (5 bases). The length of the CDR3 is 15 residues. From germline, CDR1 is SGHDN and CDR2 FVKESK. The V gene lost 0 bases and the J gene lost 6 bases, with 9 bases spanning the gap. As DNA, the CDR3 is TGTGCCAGCAGCCAAGAAAGGACATTTAATTCACCCCTCCACTTT. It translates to CASSQERTFNSPLHF.

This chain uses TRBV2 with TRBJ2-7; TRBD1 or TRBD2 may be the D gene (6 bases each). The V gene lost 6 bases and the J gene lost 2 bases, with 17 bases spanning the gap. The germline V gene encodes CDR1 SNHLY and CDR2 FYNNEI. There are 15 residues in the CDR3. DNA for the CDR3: TGTGCCAGCAGCCAAGGCGGGACACCAGCCTACGAGCAGTACTTC. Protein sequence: CASSQGGTPAYEQYF. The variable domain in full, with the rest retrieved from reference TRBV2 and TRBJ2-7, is EPEVTQTPSHQVTQMGQEVILRCVPISNHLYFYWYRQILGQKVEFLVSFYNNEISEKSEIFDDQFSVERPDGSNFTLKIRSTKLEDSAMYFCASSQGGTPAYEQYFGPGTRLTVT.

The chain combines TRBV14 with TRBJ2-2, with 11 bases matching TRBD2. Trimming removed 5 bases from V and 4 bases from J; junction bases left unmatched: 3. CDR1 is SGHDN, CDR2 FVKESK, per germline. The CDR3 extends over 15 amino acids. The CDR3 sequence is CASSLGLAATGELFF. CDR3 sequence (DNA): TGTGCCAGCAGCTTGGGACTAGCGGCCACCGGGGAGCTGTTTTTT.

The CDR3 reads CASRTDHSPLHF. The DNA of the CDR3 is TGTGCCAGCAGGACGGACCATTCACCCCTCCACTTT. The J gene is TRBJ1-6, the V gene TRBV2; no definite D call. This CDR3 comprises 12 residues. Trimming removed 6 bases at V and 8 bases at J, with 8 bases between. Germline V lookup: CDR1 SNHLY, CDR2 FYNNEI.

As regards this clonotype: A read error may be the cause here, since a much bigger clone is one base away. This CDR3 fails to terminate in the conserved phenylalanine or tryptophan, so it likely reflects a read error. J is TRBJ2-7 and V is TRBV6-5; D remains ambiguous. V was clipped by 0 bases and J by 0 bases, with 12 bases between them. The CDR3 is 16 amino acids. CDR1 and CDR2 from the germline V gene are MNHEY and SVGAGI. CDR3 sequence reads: CASSYSSQEPSYEQYL. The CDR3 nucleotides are TGTGCCAGCAGTTACTCTTCCCAGGAACCCTCCTACGAGCAGTACCTC.

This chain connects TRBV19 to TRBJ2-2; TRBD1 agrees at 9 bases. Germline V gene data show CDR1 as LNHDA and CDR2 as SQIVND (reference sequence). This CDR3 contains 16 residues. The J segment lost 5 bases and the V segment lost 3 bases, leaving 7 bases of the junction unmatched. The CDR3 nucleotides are TGTGCCAGTAGTATGGTCAGGGACAGGGCAACCGGGGAGCTGTTTTTT. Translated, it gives CASSMVRDRATGELFF.

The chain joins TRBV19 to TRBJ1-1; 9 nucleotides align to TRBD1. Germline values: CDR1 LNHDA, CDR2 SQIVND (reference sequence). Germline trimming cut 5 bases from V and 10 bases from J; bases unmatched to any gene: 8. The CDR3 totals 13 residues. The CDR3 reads CASSLTGTGLAFF. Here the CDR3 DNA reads TGTGCCAGTAGTCTCACCGGGACAGGGCTAGCTTTCTTT.

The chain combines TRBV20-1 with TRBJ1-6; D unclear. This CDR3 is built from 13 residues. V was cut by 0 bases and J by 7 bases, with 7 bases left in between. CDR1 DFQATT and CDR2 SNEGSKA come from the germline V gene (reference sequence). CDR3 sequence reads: CSARDLENSPLHF. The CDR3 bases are TGCAGTGCTAGAGATCTCGAGAATTCACCCCTCCACTTT.

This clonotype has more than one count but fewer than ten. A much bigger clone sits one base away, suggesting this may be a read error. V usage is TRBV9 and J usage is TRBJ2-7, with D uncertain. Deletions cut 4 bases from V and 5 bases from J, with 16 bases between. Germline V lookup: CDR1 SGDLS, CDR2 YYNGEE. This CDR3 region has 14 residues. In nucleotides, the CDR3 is TGTGCCAGCAGCCCACCGGTCAAACCCCACGAGCAGTACTTC. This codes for CASSPPVKPHEQYF.

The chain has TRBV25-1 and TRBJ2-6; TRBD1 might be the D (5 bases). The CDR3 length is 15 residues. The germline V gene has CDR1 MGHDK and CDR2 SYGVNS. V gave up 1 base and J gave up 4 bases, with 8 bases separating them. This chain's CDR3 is CASSESGPGANVLTF. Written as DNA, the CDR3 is TGTGCCAGCAGTGAATCAGGGCCCGGGGCCAACGTCCTGACTTTC.

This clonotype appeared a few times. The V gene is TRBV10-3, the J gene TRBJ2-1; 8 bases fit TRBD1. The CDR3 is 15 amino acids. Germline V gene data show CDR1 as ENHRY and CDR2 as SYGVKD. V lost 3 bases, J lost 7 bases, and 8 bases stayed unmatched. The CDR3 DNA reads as TGTGCCATCAGTGATTGGACAGGGATGGGGAATGAGCAGTTCTTC. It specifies CAISDWTGMGNEQFF.

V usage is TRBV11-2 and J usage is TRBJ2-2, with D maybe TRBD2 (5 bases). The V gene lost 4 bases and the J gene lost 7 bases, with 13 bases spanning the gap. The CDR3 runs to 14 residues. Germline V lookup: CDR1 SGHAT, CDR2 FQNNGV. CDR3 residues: CASSSEDRGGELFF. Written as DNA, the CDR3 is TGTGCCAGCAGCTCGGAGGACCGGGGCGGGGAGCTGTTTTTT.

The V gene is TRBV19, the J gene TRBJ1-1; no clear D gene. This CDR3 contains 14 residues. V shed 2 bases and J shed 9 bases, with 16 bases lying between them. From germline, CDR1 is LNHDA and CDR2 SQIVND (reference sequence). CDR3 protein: CASSIRGGAAQAFF. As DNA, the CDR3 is TGTGCCAGTAGTATACGGGGAGGAGCGGCCCAAGCTTTCTTT.

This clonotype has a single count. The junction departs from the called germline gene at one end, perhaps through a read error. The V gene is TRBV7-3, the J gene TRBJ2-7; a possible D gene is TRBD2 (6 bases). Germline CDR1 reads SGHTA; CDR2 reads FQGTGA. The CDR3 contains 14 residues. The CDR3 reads CVSYPGTGAYEQYF. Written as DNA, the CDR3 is TGTGTCAGCTACCCCGGGACTGGAGCCTACGAGCAGTACTTC.

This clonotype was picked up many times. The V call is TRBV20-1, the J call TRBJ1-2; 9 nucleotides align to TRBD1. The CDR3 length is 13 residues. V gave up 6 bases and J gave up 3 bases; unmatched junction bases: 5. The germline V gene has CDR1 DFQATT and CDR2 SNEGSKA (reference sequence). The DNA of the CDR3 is TGCAGTGCGGGGGACAGGGTGGACTATGGCTACACCTTC. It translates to CSAGDRVDYGYTF.

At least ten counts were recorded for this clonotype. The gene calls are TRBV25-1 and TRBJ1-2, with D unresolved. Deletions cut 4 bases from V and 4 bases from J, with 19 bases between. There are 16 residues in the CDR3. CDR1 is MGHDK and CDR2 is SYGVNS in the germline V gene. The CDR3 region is CASSGDLPGNSYGYTF. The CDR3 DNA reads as TGTGCCAGCAGTGGCGACCTACCCGGAAATTCCTATGGCTACACCTTC.

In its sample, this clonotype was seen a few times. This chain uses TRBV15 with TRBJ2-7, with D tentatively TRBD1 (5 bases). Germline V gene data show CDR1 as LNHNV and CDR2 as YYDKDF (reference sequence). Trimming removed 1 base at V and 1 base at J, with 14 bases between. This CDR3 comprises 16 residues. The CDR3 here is CATSRGWGPTSYEQYF. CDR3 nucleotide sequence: TGTGCCACCAGCAGAGGGTGGGGCCCTACGTCCTACGAGCAGTACTTC.

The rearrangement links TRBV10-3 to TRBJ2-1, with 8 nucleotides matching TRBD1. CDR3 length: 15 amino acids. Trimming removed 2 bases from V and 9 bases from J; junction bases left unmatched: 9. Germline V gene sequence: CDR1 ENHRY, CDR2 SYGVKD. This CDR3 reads CAISEDRQGKGEQFF. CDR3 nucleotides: TGTGCCATCAGTGAGGATCGACAGGGGAAGGGTGAGCAGTTCTTC.

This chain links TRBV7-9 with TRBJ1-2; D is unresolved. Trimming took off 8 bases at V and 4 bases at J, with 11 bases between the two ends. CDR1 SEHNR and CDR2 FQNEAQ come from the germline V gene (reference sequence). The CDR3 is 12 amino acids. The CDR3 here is CASGQGSYGYTF. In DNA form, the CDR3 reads TGTGCCAGCGGCCAAGGATCCTATGGCTACACCTTC.

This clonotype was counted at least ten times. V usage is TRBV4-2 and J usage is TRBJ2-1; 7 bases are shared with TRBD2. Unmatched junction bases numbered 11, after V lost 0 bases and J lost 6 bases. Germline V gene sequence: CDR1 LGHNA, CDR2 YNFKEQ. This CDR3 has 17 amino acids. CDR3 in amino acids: CASSQEEGGGLLNEQFF. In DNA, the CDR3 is TGTGCCAGCAGCCAAGAGGAGGGCGGGGGTTTGCTCAATGAGCAGTTCTTC.